Below are 3 T cell receptor beta chains sequenced from a single sample in a study of T-cell reconstitution after alpha-beta-depleted transplantation in children. The TCRbeta library incorporated unique molecular identifiers. TCRdb ran MiXCR on the PCR reads and lists one entry per CDR3 protein. The sample consists of 900,000 or so distinct CDR3 sequences, 15% to 20% of them appearing once. Material: PBMCs, mostly from graft donor cells, obtained 360 days after TCRalphabeta/CD19-depleted stem cell transplant. These receptors all come from a male patient between 10 and 17 years old who had a stem cell transplant for acute lymphoblastic leukemia, so the T cells may come from the graft donor.

The V call is TRBV10-3, the J call TRBJ2-7; 11 bases line up with TRBD1. Germline-derived CDR1 and CDR2 are ENHRY and SYGVKD. CDR3 length: 13 amino acids. J was trimmed by 2 bases and V by 6 bases; bases with no gene match: 0. CDR3 bases: TGTGCCATCAGGGGACAGGGGGCCTACGAGCAGTACTTC. This encodes CAIRGQGAYEQYF.

This clonotype was counted at least ten times. The chain recombines TRBV24-1 with TRBJ2-1, with D perhaps matching TRBD1 (5 bases). The CDR3 runs 13 residues. Trimming left V 6 bases short and J 8 bases short, with 13 bases between. Germline loops: CDR1 KGHDR, CDR2 SFDVKD. The CDR3: CATSRRWGDEQFF. DNA of the CDR3: TGTGCCACCAGTAGGCGGTGGGGCGATGAGCAGTTCTTC.

Here the CDR3 reads CASSDGPDQTEYF. CDR3 DNA: TGCGCCAGCAGCGATGGACCTGATCAAACGGAGTACTTC. The chain is built from TRBV5-1 and TRBJ2-7; no clear D. Germline V CDR1 and CDR2: SGHRS, YFSETQ. The CDR3 extends over 13 amino acids. Trimming pared 4 bases from V and 11 bases from J, leaving 19 bases between. Complete variable domain (other parts from reference TRBV5-1 and TRBJ2-7): KAGVTQTPRYLIKTRGQQVTLSCSPISGHRSVSWYQQTPGQGLQFLFEYFSETQRNKGNFPGRFSGRQFSNSRSEMNVSTLELGDSALYLCASSDGPDQTEYFGPGTRLTVT.